This T cell receptor (beta chain) was obtained from a study of T cell repertoires in cytomegalovirus infection. Worth noting for this clonotype: Its antigen is not known.

General observations from the study: Summed frequency of shared TCR beta families picked out CMV carriers who also had the relevant HLA. Ex vivo responses were dominated by HLA-C-restricted CMV-specific TCR beta clonotypes.

In TCRdb, the reads were re-called with MiXCR into one record per CDR3 protein. The sample lists 900,000 to 950,000 distinct CDR3 sequences; roughly 31% were seen once. This TCR was recovered from a human donor in good health (CMV status not recorded). Some clones in this sample may be carry-over from other donors' samples. The source was cultured CD8+ T cells from PBMCs, collected from culture after CMV antigen stimulation.

The CDR3 here is CASSSEAGGRTDTQHF. Written as DNA, the CDR3 is TGTGCCAGCAGTTCGGAAGCGGGGGGCCGCACAGATACGCAGCATTTT. The V gene is TRBV6-5, the J gene TRBJ2-3, with D possibly TRBD1 on 6 matching bases. TRBJ1-5 matches the DNA end more closely, so the J call is doubtful. Germline lookup yields CDR1 MNHEY and CDR2 SVGAGI. The CDR3 loop spans 16 amino acids.